The rows below give T cell receptor beta chains drawn from one sample of a study of blood T cell repertoires in COVID-19. Libraries were prepared by immunoSEQ multiplex PCR; TCRdb keeps only in-frame clonotypes and omits some of them. The sample yields roughly 300,000 clones, around 84% seen once. The sample was peripheral blood. The receptor source for this set is a human donor with COVID-19, enrolled during active disease. The donor label of this sample is uncertain. The CDR3 runs from the conserved cysteine through the conserved F or W. The D gene is left open where the match is weak. Size tells how often a clone was seen (once, few, many) or the class of an expanded clone, and some rows leave it out.

clone_size d_call j_call v_call cdr3_aa cdr3_nt
NA TRBD2 TRBJ2-3 TRBV18 CASSPKTSGSPDTQYF TGTGCCAGCTCACCTAAGACTAGCGGGAGCCCAGATACGCAGTATTTT
NA NA TRBJ2-3 TRBV5-1 CASSLVAGSIDTQYF TGCGCCAGCAGCTTGGTCGCGGGATCTATAGATACGCAGTATTTT
NA TRBD1 TRBJ2-7 TRBV29-1 CSVTRQGLYEQYF TGCAGCGTCACTAGACAGGGGCTCTACGAGCAGTACTTC
few NA TRBJ2-5 TRBV25-1 CASSGYVGGRETQYF TGTGCCAGCAGTGGTTATGTGGGAGGCAGAGAGACCCAGTACTTC
NA TRBD2 TRBJ2-1 TRBV7-3 CASSLAGGAYNEQFF TGTGCCAGCAGCCTAGCGGGAGGAGCCTACAATGAGCAGTTCTTC
NA NA TRBJ1-2 TRBV29-1 CSVETPGVSEGYTF TGCAGCGTAGAGACCCCGGGGGTGTCAGAGGGCTACACCTTC
once TRBD2 TRBJ2-3 TRBV10-3 CAISDGSGRSTDTQYF TGTGCCATCAGTGATGGAAGCGGGAGGTCGACAGATACGCAGTATTTT
NA NA TRBJ1-2 TRBV18 CASSPQEGSGYTF TGTGCCAGCTCACCCCAGGAGGGGTCTGGCTACACCTTC
once TRBD1 TRBJ1-2 TRBV6-2/TRBV6-3 CASSQGAPYGYTF TGTGCCAGCAGTCAGGGGGCCCCCTATGGCTACACCTTC
NA NA TRBJ1-5 TRBV19 CASSIGGPSQPQHF TGTGCCAGTAGTATCGGGGGGCCTAGTCAGCCCCAGCATTTT
NA NA TRBJ1-4 TRBV19 CASTPTNSPNEKLFF TGTGCCAGTACCCCAACGAACAGTCCTAATGAAAAACTGTTTTTT
NA NA TRBJ1-6 TRBV9 CASSSGRPNSPLHF TGTGCCAGCAGCTCTGGGCGCCCCAATTCACCCCTCCACTTT
NA NA TRBJ2-5 TRBV27 CASSLLGSTSATQYF TGTGCCAGCAGTTTATTAGGCAGTACGAGCGCGACCCAGTACTTC
NA TRBD1 TRBJ2-1 TRBV20-1 CSASNDRDSSYNEQFF TGCAGTGCTAGTAATGACAGGGATAGCTCCTACAATGAGCAGTTCTTC
NA NA TRBJ2-1 TRBV6-8 CASSGDLSSYNEQFF TGTGCCAGCAGTGGCGACTTGAGCTCCTACAATGAGCAGTTCTTC
once TRBD1 TRBJ1-6 TRBV9 CASSRVPDRGKSPLHF TGTGCCAGCAGCCGCGTACCCGACAGGGGGAAGTCACCCCTCCACTTT
NA NA TRBJ1-3 TRBV4-1 CASTKTDRSGNTIYF TGCGCCAGCACCAAGACAGACCGCTCTGGAAACACCATATATTTT
few NA TRBJ2-7 TRBV7-9 CASSSIRDYEQYF TGTGCCAGCAGCTCAATCCGGGACTACGAGCAGTACTTC
NA NA TRBJ2-7 TRBV11-2 CASSVTALTYEQYF TGTGCCAGCAGCGTGACAGCCCTTACCTACGAGCAGTACTTC
NA NA TRBJ1-1 TRBV9 CASSVAVNTEAFF TGTGCCAGCAGCGTAGCGGTGAACACTGAAGCTTTCTTT
NA TRBD1 TRBJ1-2 TRBV6-5 CASSYGQAPDGYTF TGTGCCAGCAGTTACGGACAGGCCCCTGATGGCTACACCTTC
NA TRBD2 TRBJ2-1 TRBV6-5 CASSYLAGRRGEQFF TGTGCCAGCAGTTACTTAGCGGGCCGGAGGGGTGAGCAGTTCTTC
once NA TRBJ1-3 TRBV19 CASSRNRDRGNTIYF TGTGCCAGTAGTAGAAACCGGGATCGGGGAAACACCATATATTTT
NA NA TRBJ1-4 TRBV7-6 CASSLGMWQQDEKLFF TGTGCCAGCAGCTTAGGAATGTGGCAGCAGGATGAAAAACTGTTTTTT
few TRBD1 TRBJ1-2 TRBV27 CASSTGALLYGYTF TGTGCCAGCAGTACAGGGGCTTTACTCTATGGCTACACCTTC
NA NA TRBJ1-3 TRBV9 CASSNHPTGVSGNTIYF TGTGCCAGCAGCAACCACCCAACGGGGGTCTCTGGAAACACCATATATTTT
NA NA TRBJ2-1 TRBV7-9 CASSLRGAGDEQFF TGTGCCAGCAGCTTACGGGGGGCTGGCGATGAGCAGTTCTTC
NA NA TRBJ2-6 TRBV5-4 CASSRGTASGANVLTF TGTGCCAGCAGCCGGGGGACGGCCTCTGGGGCCAACGTCCTGACTTTC
NA NA TRBJ2-1 TRBV11-2 CASSFGVYNEQFF TGTGCCAGCAGCTTCGGGGTTTACAATGAGCAGTTCTTC
NA NA TRBJ1-6 TRBV20-1 CSASPQIDSPLHF TGCAGTGCTAGTCCCCAGATTGATTCACCCCTCCACTTT
few TRBD1 TRBJ2-1 TRBV28 CASSVSGTGGYNEQFF TGTGCCAGCAGTGTCTCCGGGACAGGGGGTTACAATGAGCAGTTCTTC
NA TRBD2 TRBJ2-3 TRBV2 CASSDGTSGSRTDTQYF TGTGCCAGCAGTGATGGGACTAGCGGGAGTCGCACAGATACGCAGTATTTT
NA NA TRBJ1-4 TRBV28 CASSSTGRGNEKLFF TGTGCCAGCAGCTCGACAGGAAGGGGTAATGAAAAACTGTTTTTT
NA NA TRBJ1-1 TRBV6-5 CATPSSNTEAFF TGTGCCACCCCTAGCTCGAACACTGAAGCTTTCTTT
NA TRBD2 TRBJ2-3 TRBV14 CASSHPGLAASTDTQYF TGTGCCAGCAGCCACCCGGGACTAGCGGCTAGCACAGATACGCAGTATTTT
NA TRBD1 TRBJ1-3 TRBV3-1/TRBV3-2 CASSQPGQGGNTIYF TGTGCCAGCAGCCAACCGGGACAGGGCGGAAACACCATATATTTT
NA TRBD2 TRBJ2-5 TRBV2 CASSESGLAESLQETQYF TGTGCCAGCAGTGAATCGGGACTAGCGGAGTCCCTCCAAGAGACCCAGTACTTC
NA TRBD1 TRBJ1-1 TRBV28 CASSLPTTGAEAFF TGTGCCAGCAGTTTACCGACAACAGGGGCTGAAGCTTTCTTT
NA NA TRBJ2-3 TRBV5-1 CASSFRADTQYF TGCGCCAGCAGTTTCCGGGCAGATACGCAGTATTTT
NA TRBD2 TRBJ2-1 TRBV20-1 CSASPGTSIPDEQFF TGCAGTGCTAGTCCCGGGACTAGCATTCCGGATGAGCAGTTCTTC
NA NA TRBJ2-7 TRBV7-3 CASSLSAGIAYEQYF TGTGCCAGCAGCTTATCTGCGGGGATCGCCTACGAGCAGTACTTC
few NA TRBJ2-5 TRBV5-1 CASSLGGSVLQETQYF TGCGCCAGCAGTTTGGGTGGTAGCGTATTACAAGAGACCCAGTACTTC
NA NA TRBJ2-2 TRBV11-1 CASSLALTSIGELFF TGTGCCAGCAGCTTAGCCCTGACTAGTATCGGGGAGCTGTTTTTT
NA TRBD2 TRBJ2-7 TRBV5-1 CASSYGTSGSYEQYF TGCGCCAGCAGCTACGGGACTAGCGGGAGTTACGAGCAGTACTTC
NA NA TRBJ1-2 TRBV28 CASHQGPLANYGYTF TGTGCCTCACATCAGGGGCCTCTAGCTAACTATGGCTACACCTTC
NA TRBD2 TRBJ2-3 TRBV28 CASSPNGLAGDTQYF TGTGCCAGCAGTCCTAATGGACTAGCTGGAGATACGCAGTATTTT
NA NA TRBJ2-3 TRBV20-1 CSASIPTSTDTQYF TGCAGTGCTAGTATTCCAACTAGCACAGATACGCAGTATTTT
NA TRBD1 TRBJ2-5 TRBV28 CASSGAGTGKETQYF TGTGCCAGCAGTGGGGCCGGGACAGGAAAAGAGACCCAGTACTTC
NA NA TRBJ2-7 TRBV4-3 CASSQGTDYEQYF TGCGCCAGCAGCCAAGGGACAGACTACGAGCAGTACTTC
NA NA TRBJ2-1 TRBV27 CASSLRRGEQFF TGTGCCAGCAGTTTGAGAAGAGGTGAGCAGTTCTTC
NA TRBD2 TRBJ2-1 TRBV30 CAWSVVTTSGPNEQFF TGTGCCTGGAGTGTCGTCACGACTAGCGGTCCGAATGAGCAGTTCTTC
once NA TRBJ2-7 TRBV28 CASSFTGSSYEQYF TGTGCCAGTTCTTTCACGGGGAGCTCCTACGAGCAGTACTTC
NA NA TRBJ2-7 TRBV5-5 CASSEGSDTIYEQYF TGTGCCAGCAGCGAGGGATCCGACACAATTTACGAGCAGTACTTC
NA TRBD2 TRBJ2-5 TRBV5-1 CASSLAGGETQYF TGCGCCAGCAGCCTAGCGGGAGGGGAGACCCAGTACTTC
NA TRBD1 TRBJ2-5 TRBV4-1 CASSLAGTGAQETQYF TGCGCCAGCAGCCTTGCCGGGACAGGGGCTCAAGAGACCCAGTACTTC
NA TRBD1 TRBJ1-3 TRBV28 CASSTTGELENTIYF TGTGCCAGCAGTACAACAGGGGAACTCGAAAACACCATATATTTT
few NA TRBJ1-2 TRBV9 CASSVDSGEGYTF TGTGCCAGCAGCGTAGACTCCGGGGAAGGCTACACCTTC
NA NA TRBJ1-2 TRBV19 CASSIGEYGYTF TGTGCCAGTAGTATCGGAGAGTATGGCTACACCTTC
NA NA TRBJ2-5 TRBV28 CASSSLTAVETQYF TGTGCCAGCAGTTCCTTGACTGCGGTGGAGACCCAGTACTTC
NA NA TRBJ2-2 TRBV7-2 CASRLGGVNTGELFF TGTGCCAGCAGGTTGGGGGGAGTGAACACCGGGGAGCTGTTTTTT